This T cell receptor beta chain came from a study of blood T cell repertoires in COVID-19. Looking at the study overall: PBMCs, B-cell-depleted T cells, or T cells were the source of the cDNA or gDNA that made up the material.

Germline V gene data show CDR1 as SGHVS and CDR2 as FQNEAQ. The CDR3 runs 12 residues. V was clipped by 0 bases and J by 9 bases, with 3 bases between them. TCRdb's table, derived via immunoSEQ multiplex PCR, lists solely in-frame clones and lacks some. The repertoire holds fewer than 450,000 clones, approximately 86% seen once, with approximately 2% in the top ten. Participants were aged about 18 to 100 years from around 26 US areas. Assignment of participants to cohorts was predicated upon participant-reported clinical history. The sample taken for sequencing was PBMCs or T cells enriched from blood (not recorded which). This chain connects TRBV7-8 to TRBJ1-6; no reliable D call. This clonotype originated in a woman in her thirties or forties with acute COVID-19. CDR3 sequence reads: CASSLARSPLHF. The CDR3 DNA reads TGTGCCAGCAGCTTAGCTCGTTCACCCCTCCACTTT.